This T cell receptor (beta chain) was identified during a study of identifying expanded T cells in peripheral blood. Whole-study findings and limits: About 1.3 clones differed between technical replicates, versus around 16 and 19 over time. Variance in clone template counts between approximately two-week samples significantly increased with total template count across all healthy donors.

The germline V gene encodes CDR1 SGHKS and CDR2 YYEKEE (reference sequence). V lost 0 bases and J 3 bases, leaving 13 bases between the germline ends. This CDR3 is built from 15 residues. The count of this clone is one. What it binds is not known. Healthy donors had no documented immune events, such as infections, while sampled. The protocol was immunoSEQ multiplex PCR, while the TCRdb copy is restricted to in-frame clones and leaves out a portion. The sample includes some 80,000 clones, approximately 90% of them seen just once. The TCR comes from a person between 18 and 69 years old in good health. Sequencing was carried out using blood. The V gene is TRBV5-5, the J gene TRBJ2-7; D is perhaps TRBD1 (5 bases). The CDR3: CASSLGPAGLYEQYF. As DNA, the CDR3 is TGTGCCAGCAGCTTGGGCCCCGCAGGGCTCTACGAGCAGTACTTC.